This T cell receptor beta chain was obtained from a study of CXCR3-negative and CXCR3-positive naive CD8 T cells. About the research overall: Libraries each contributed about 1.5 +/- 0.3 million TRB reads, for about 135 million in total.

Triplicate sorts, around 300,000 cells apiece, were made for each CD8+ T cell subset. A CD45RO-CCR7+CD27+CD95- profile was what naive CD8+ T cells displayed. The CDR3 loop spans 16 amino acids. From germline, CDR1 is LGHNA and CDR2 YSLEER. Findings and limits, study-wide: Researchers report that CXCR3-positive naive cells carry more hydrophobic TRB CDR3s than CXCR3-negative naive cells. Memory, not naive, CXCR3-negative and CXCR3-positive cells differed in TRBV-TRBJ usage.

UMI-tagged TRB cDNA libraries were built via 5' RACE. Reprocessing the 5' RACE reads, TCRdb reports a single entry for every CDR3 protein and omits DNA. This sample carries 90,000 to 150,000 distinct CDR3 sequences, with about 0.35% going to the ten biggest clones. Remarks on this clonotype: Its matching antigen is unknown.

The chain couples TRBV4-3 to TRBJ2-7. Material: naive CXCR3+ CD8+ T cells from blood. Subset reported: CD45RO-CCR7+CD27+CD95- naive CD8+ T cells expressing CXCR3 (TNR3+). This TCR was sampled from a human donor in good health. Some clones in this sample may be carry-over from other donors' samples. The CDR3 sequence is CASSQDLFVRSYEQYF.